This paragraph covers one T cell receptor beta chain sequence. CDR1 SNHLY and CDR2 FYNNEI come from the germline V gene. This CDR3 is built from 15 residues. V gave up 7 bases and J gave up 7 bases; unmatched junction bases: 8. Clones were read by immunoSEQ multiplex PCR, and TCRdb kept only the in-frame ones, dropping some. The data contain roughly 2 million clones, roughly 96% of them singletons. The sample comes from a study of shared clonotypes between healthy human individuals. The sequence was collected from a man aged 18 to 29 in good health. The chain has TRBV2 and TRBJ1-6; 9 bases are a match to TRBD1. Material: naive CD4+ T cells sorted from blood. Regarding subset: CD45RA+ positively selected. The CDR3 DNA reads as TGTGCCAGCACCCCTCCCGGACAGGGGAATTCACCCCTCCACTTT. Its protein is CASTPPGQGNSPLHF.